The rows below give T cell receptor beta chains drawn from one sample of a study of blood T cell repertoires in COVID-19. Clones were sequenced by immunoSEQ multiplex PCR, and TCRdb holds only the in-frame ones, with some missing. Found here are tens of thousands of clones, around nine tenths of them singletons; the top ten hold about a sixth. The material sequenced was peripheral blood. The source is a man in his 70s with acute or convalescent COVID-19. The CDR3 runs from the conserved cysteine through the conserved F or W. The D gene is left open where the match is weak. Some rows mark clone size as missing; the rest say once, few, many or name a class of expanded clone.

TGCGCCAGCAGCCCCGGACAGGGAAGCACAGATACGCAGTATTTT CASSPGQGSTDTQYF TRBJ2-3 NA TRBV5-1 TRBD1
TGTGCCACCTCACCGGCGACTAGTAGCACAGATACGCAGTATTTT CATSPATSSTDTQYF TRBJ2-3 NA TRBV24-1 NA
TGTGCCAGTAGTCCCGCTGCGGGAGGGCCGGGGGATACGCAGTATTTT CASSPAAGGPGDTQYF TRBJ2-3 once TRBV19 TRBD2
TGTGCCAGCAGCCTACAGGGTGTCCATGGCTACACCTTC CASSLQGVHGYTF TRBJ1-2 NA TRBV3-1/TRBV3-2 NA
TGTGCCAGCAGCTTGGGGGGGGAGAGCTCCTACAATGAGCAGTTCTTC CASSLGGESSYNEQFF TRBJ2-1 NA TRBV5-4 NA
TGTGCCAGCAGTATAGGGACAGATGCTGAAGCTTTCTTT CASSIGTDAEAFF TRBJ1-1 few TRBV6-5 TRBD1
TGTGCCAGCAGCTTTGGACTAGCGGCCACCTACGAGCAGTACTTC CASSFGLAATYEQYF TRBJ2-7 NA TRBV11-3 TRBD2
TGTGCCAGCAGCTTGGCCGGGGGTCACACTGAAGCTTTCTTT CASSLAGGHTEAFF TRBJ1-1 NA TRBV5-6 NA
TGTGCCAGCAGCCAAGGTGGCAGACTATTCTACGAGCAGTACTTC CASSQGGRLFYEQYF TRBJ2-7 NA TRBV4-2 NA
TGTGCCAGCAGCCAAGAGCCGGGGTCGGGAGGGCGTACGCAGTATTTT CASSQEPGSGGRTQYF TRBJ2-3 few TRBV3-1/TRBV3-2 TRBD2
TGTGCCAGCAGTTTTAGGCAGCGGACGCAGTATTTT CASSFRQRTQYF TRBJ2-3 NA TRBV28 NA
TGCGCCAGCAGCGCTACGCAGGGGGCGGTTAGGGAAAAACTGTTTTTT CASSATQGAVREKLFF TRBJ1-4 NA TRBV5-1 TRBD1
TGTGCCAGTAGAAACACCGGGACGCCAGGGGGTCAGCCCCAGCATTTT CASRNTGTPGGQPQHF TRBJ1-5 NA TRBV19 TRBD1
TGTGCCAGCAGTTTGCGCCCCGGTGAGACCCAGTACTTC CASSLRPGETQYF TRBJ2-5 NA TRBV27 NA
TGTGCCAGCAGCTCCCGACAGGACCTGGGAACTAACTATGGCTACACCTTC CASSSRQDLGTNYGYTF TRBJ1-2 NA TRBV7-9 NA
TGTGCCAGCAGTTACCGGGACTCCAGCTCCTACAATGAGCAGTTCTTC CASSYRDSSSYNEQFF TRBJ2-1 NA TRBV6-2/TRBV6-3 NA
TGTGCCACCAACCAGGGCCCCTACAATGAGCAGTTCTTC CATNQGPYNEQFF TRBJ2-1 NA TRBV15 NA
TGTGCCAGCAGCTTAAGGTCGGCCAGGGGACCCTACAATGAGCAGTTCTTC CASSLRSARGPYNEQFF TRBJ2-1 NA TRBV7-3 NA
TGTGCCAGTAGACAATCCGGACAGGGCGGCTATGGCTACACCTTC CASRQSGQGGYGYTF TRBJ1-2 NA TRBV19 TRBD1
TGCAGCGTGGGGACTAGCGGGGACAATGAGCAGTTCTTC CSVGTSGDNEQFF TRBJ2-1 NA TRBV29-1 TRBD2
TGCAGCGTAAAGGGGGGGAACTACGAGCAGTACTTC CSVKGGNYEQYF TRBJ2-7 NA TRBV29-1 NA
TGTGCCAGTAGATCCGGGACACCTGGAAACACCATATATTTT CASRSGTPGNTIYF TRBJ1-3 NA TRBV19 NA
TGCAGCGATAGACAGGGGATGGACTATGGCTACACCTTC CSDRQGMDYGYTF TRBJ1-2 NA TRBV29-1 TRBD1
TGTGCCACCTTAGATAGGGGAATGATTAGCGGGGCGAGGGGGCAGTTCTTC CATLDRGMISGARGQFF TRBJ2-1 once TRBV19 TRBD2
TGTGCCAGCAGTTTGGGTTCAGGGGTACCCTACGAGCAGTACTTC CASSLGSGVPYEQYF TRBJ2-7 NA TRBV28 NA
TGTGCCAGCAGCTCCCCCCAAAAGCGGGAGGTTCAGAACACCGGGGAGCTGTTTTTT CASSSPQKREVQNTGELFF TRBJ2-2 NA TRBV11-2 TRBD2